The entry that follows covers one T cell receptor beta chain sequence. While infection was still active, Seattle patients were enrolled and then followed longitudinally. The germline V and J ends were trimmed by 11 bases and 0 bases, with 7 bases remaining between them. The CDR3 sequence is 12 residues long. Germline V gene lookup returns CDR1 ENHRY and CDR2 SYGVKD. The data were obtained in a study of blood T cell repertoires in COVID-19. Study context: Collection of acute and convalescent COVID-19 samples took place in the United States, Italy and Spain. T cells, B-cell-depleted T cells, or PBMCs provided the cDNA or gDNA that served as material.

Original data processing: How many nucleated cells were present was estimated from reference gene primer amplification. Repertoires were generated with immunoSEQ multiplex PCR, while TCRdb's copy carries only in-frame clones and drops some. The DNA gave D and trimming, while V, J and clone size come from that table. The table shows approximately 300,000 clones, with approximately 92% occurring only once. The chain carries TRBV10-3 and TRBJ2-2; D remains ambiguous. Input material: peripheral blood. This TCR came from a woman in her 30s with COVID-19, enrolled during active disease. The CDR3 loop is CASKSNTGELFF. As DNA, the CDR3 is TGTGCCTCTAAGTCGAACACCGGGGAGCTGTTTTTT.